Given below is one T cell receptor (beta chain) in context. In germline, CDR1 is MGHRA, CDR2 YSYEKL. The length of the CDR3 is 13 residues. The germline V and J ends were trimmed by 1 base and 5 bases, with 8 bases remaining between them. The record originates from a study of early T cells in non-severe SARS-CoV-2 infection. Looking at the study overall: Bulk RNA taken from unsorted whole blood was sequenced, leaving chains unpaired.

Individual cDNA molecules received unique molecular identifiers. TCRdb re-called the 5' RACE reads through MiXCR, storing one row per CDR3 protein. The table lists over 60,000 distinct CDR3 sequences, 10% of them singletons. Here the sequenced sample was whole blood, taken at baseline. This receptor was identified in an adult who was a healthcare worker with PCR-confirmed SARS-CoV-2 infection or an uninfected control (not recorded which). The J gene is TRBJ2-5, the V gene TRBV4-1; D gene uncertain. The CDR3 protein is CASSQGILETQYF. Here the CDR3 DNA reads TGCGCCAGCAGCCAAGGGATCTTGGAGACCCAGTACTTC.